This paragraph covers one T cell receptor (beta chain) sequence. The data derive from a study of memory CD4+ T cells and cytomegalovirus serostatus. Single viable CD3+CD4+CD8-CD45RO+ cells were sorted as the memory CD4+ T cells. After removal of 0 bases from V and 2 bases from J, the junction contained 3 bases not matched to a gene. Germline CDR1 SGHRS, CDR2 YFSETQ. The CDR3 has 15 amino acids. In the source study's methods: After removing out-of-frame reads, approximately 2.2 million distinct TCRbeta sequences remained. Here immunoSEQ multiplex PCR was the method, and the copy in TCRdb shows in-frame clones only, minus some. V and J calls and clone size are given by that table; D and trimming were obtained from the DNA. This table holds tens of thousands of clones, roughly 78% found once.

This rearrangement joins TRBV5-1 to TRBJ2-3, with 7 bases that match TRBD1. This TCR was sampled from an adult in good health and CMV-seronegative. Sequencing was performed on memory CD4+ T cells from blood. The chain's CDR3 is CASSLAGQPTDTQYF. CDR3 coding DNA: TGCGCCAGCAGCTTGGCGGGACAGCCCACAGATACGCAGTATTTT. Filled out from reference TRBV5-1 and TRBJ2-3, the complete variable domain reads KAGVTQTPRYLIKTRGQQVTLSCSPISGHRSVSWYQQTPGQGLQFLFEYFSETQRNKGNFPGRFSGRQFSNSRSEMNVSTLELGDSALYLCASSLAGQPTDTQYFGPGTRLTVL.